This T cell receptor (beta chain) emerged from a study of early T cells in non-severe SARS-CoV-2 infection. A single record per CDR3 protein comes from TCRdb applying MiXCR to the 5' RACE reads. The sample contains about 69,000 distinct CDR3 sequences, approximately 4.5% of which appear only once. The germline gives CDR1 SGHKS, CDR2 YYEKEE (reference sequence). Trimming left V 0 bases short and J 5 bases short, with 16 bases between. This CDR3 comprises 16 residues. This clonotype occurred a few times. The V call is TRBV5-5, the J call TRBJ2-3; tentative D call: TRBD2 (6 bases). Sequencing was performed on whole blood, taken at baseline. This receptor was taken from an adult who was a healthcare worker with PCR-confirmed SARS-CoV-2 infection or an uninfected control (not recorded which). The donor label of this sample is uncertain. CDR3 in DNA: TGTGCCAGCAGCTTGGTCCCTAGCGTCGGGGAAGATACGCAGTATTTT. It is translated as CASSLVPSVGEDTQYF.